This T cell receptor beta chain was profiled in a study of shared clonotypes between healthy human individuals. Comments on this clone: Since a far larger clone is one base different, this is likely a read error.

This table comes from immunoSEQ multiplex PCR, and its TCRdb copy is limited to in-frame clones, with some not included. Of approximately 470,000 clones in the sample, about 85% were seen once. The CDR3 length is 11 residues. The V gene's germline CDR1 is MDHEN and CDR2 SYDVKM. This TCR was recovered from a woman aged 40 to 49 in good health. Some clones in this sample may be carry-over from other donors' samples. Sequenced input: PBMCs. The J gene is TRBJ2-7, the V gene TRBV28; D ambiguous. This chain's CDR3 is CTSSFSYEQYF. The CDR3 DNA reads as TGTACCAGCAGTTTCTCCTACGAGCAGTACTTC.